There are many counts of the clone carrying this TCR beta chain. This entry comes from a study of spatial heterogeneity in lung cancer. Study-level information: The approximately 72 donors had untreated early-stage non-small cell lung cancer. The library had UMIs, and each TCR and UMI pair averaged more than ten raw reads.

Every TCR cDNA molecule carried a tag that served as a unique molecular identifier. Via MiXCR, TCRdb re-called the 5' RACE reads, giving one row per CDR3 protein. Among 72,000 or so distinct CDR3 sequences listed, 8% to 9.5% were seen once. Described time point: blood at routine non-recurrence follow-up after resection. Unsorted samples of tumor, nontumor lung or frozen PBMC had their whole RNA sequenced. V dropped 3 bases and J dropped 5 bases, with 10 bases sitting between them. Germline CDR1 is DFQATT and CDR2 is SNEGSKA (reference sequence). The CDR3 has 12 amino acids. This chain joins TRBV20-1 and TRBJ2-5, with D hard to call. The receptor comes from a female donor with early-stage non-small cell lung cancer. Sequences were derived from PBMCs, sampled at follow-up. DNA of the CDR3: TGCAGTGCTAGTCCCCGACGGGAGACCCAGTACTTC. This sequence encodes CSASPRRETQYF.